Presented here are 17 T cell receptor beta chains from one specimen sequenced in a study of glioma-infiltrating T cells after dendritic cell vaccination. Sequenced by immunoSEQ multiplex PCR; TCRdb stores in-frame clones only, minus some. The sample has just under 85,000 clones, approximately 90% seen once; the top ten hold more than 3%. Sequencing used blood, obtained before dendritic cell vaccination. The receptors come from a human donor with glioblastoma.

This clone has more than one count but fewer than ten. V is TRBV15 and J is TRBJ2-7, with D perhaps TRBD1 (5 bases). The CDR3 sequence is 14 residues long. Germline CDR1 and CDR2: LNHNV and YYDKDF (reference sequence). V dropped 4 bases and J dropped 2 bases, with 12 bases sitting between them. The chain's CDR3 is CATSTRQTAYEQYF. CDR3 nucleotides: TGTGCCACCAGCACTAGACAGACAGCCTACGAGCAGTACTTC.

The J gene is TRBJ2-4, the V gene TRBV5-4; no clear D. The germline V gene has CDR1 SGHNT and CDR2 YYREEE (reference sequence). CDR3 size: 16 residues. Trimming took off 4 bases at V and 0 bases at J, with 14 bases between the two ends. For the CDR3, the DNA is TGTGCCAGCAGCGTCAACAGTGCCCTAGCCAAAAACATTCAGTACTTC. Encoded protein: CASSVNSALAKNIQYF.

The chain employs TRBV19 and TRBJ1-1; TRBD1 might be the D (5 bases). Germline CDR1 reads LNHDA; CDR2 reads SQIVND (reference sequence). The CDR3 has 15 amino acids. V lost 6 bases, J lost 2 bases, and 16 bases lay in between. The CDR3 DNA follows: TGTGCCAGTAGCGAGAGATCGGGGGGAAACACTGAAGCTTTCTTT. Amino acid sequence: CASSERSGGNTEAFF.

The chain couples TRBV5-1 to TRBJ1-5, with 7 nucleotides matching TRBD1. Unmatched junction bases numbered 5, after V lost 2 bases and J lost 0 bases. The CDR3 runs 16 residues. CDR1 and CDR2 from the germline V gene are SGHRS and YFSETQ. CDR3 sequence: CASSLQGSYSNQPQHF. In DNA, the CDR3 is TGCGCCAGCAGCTTACAGGGGAGCTATAGCAATCAGCCCCAGCATTTT.

The gene calls are TRBV27 and TRBJ2-5, with TRBD2 matching over 10 bases. Unmatched junction bases numbered 9, after V lost 6 bases and J lost 5 bases. The CDR3 loop spans 15 amino acids. Germline V lookup: CDR1 MNHEY, CDR2 SMNVEV (reference sequence). CDR3 DNA sequence: TGTGCCAGCAGGGAATCTAGCGGGGGAATTGAGACCCAGTACTTC. Translating it yields CASRESSGGIETQYF.

The chain uses TRBV5-1 and TRBJ2-1, with D possibly matching TRBD1 (6 bases). Germline V gene lookup returns CDR1 SGHRS and CDR2 YFSETQ. Deletions cut 0 bases from V and 6 bases from J, with 10 bases between. The CDR3 covers 14 residues. The CDR3 sequence: CASSLGGPFNEQFF. DNA of the CDR3: TGCGCCAGCAGCTTGGGGGGGCCCTTCAATGAGCAGTTCTTC. The full variable domain, its missing parts supplied by reference TRBV5-1 and TRBJ2-1, is KAGVTQTPRYLIKTRGQQVTLSCSPISGHRSVSWYQQTPGQGLQFLFEYFSETQRNKGNFPGRFSGRQFSNSRSEMNVSTLELGDSALYLCASSLGGPFNEQFFGPGTRLTVL.

The genes are TRBV18 and TRBJ1-5; 7 bases fit TRBD1. Trimming removed 6 bases from V and 6 bases from J; junction bases left unmatched: 8. The CDR3 length is 14 residues. Germline lookup yields CDR1 KGHSH and CDR2 LQKENI. CDR3 loop: CASSAGTEGQPQHF. In DNA form, the CDR3 reads TGTGCCAGCTCCGCCGGGACAGAAGGTCAGCCCCAGCATTTT.

The V and J genes are TRBV14 and TRBJ2-7; 9 bases are shared with TRBD1. The CDR3 has 14 residues. Germline assignment: CDR1 SGHDN and CDR2 FVKESK. The V segment lost 4 bases and the J segment 4 bases; nucleotides outside the gene matches: 5. Here the CDR3 reads CASSLQGARYEQYF. The DNA for the CDR3 is TGTGCCAGCAGCCTACAGGGGGCGCGGTACGAGCAGTACTTC. Variable domain in full (rest from reference TRBV14 and TRBJ2-7): EAGVTQFPSHSVIEKGQTVTLRCDPISGHDNLYWYRRVMGKEIKFLLHFVKESKQDESGMPNNRFLAERTGGTYSTLKVQPAELEDSGVYFCASSLQGARYEQYFGPGTRLTVT.

This chain joins TRBV9 and TRBJ2-5, with TRBD2 matching over 8 bases. Per germline, CDR1 SGDLS and CDR2 YYNGEE. The CDR3 is 14 amino acids. The ends lost 0 bases at V and 5 bases at J; junction bases unmatched: 3. CDR3 DNA: TGTGCCAGCAGCGTAGTACCGGGAGGGGAGACCCAGTACTTC. Amino acids: CASSVVPGGETQYF. The whole variable domain, remainder taken from reference TRBV9 and TRBJ2-5, is DSGVTQTPKHLITATGQRVTLRCSPRSGDLSVYWYQQSLDQGLQFLIQYYNGEERAKGNILERFSAQQFPDLHSELNLSSLELGDSALYFCASSVVPGGETQYFGPGTRLLVL.

Concerning this clone: The sample holds other DNA sequences that translate to the same CDR3. The chain carries TRBV18 and TRBJ2-3; possible D gene TRBD1, 5 bases. Trimming removed 3 bases at V and 6 bases at J, with 13 bases between. CDR1 and CDR2 (germline): KGHSH, LQKENI. The CDR3 is 14 residues long. The chain's CDR3 is CASSPGRGTDTQYF. The CDR3, as DNA: TGTGCCAGCTCACCGGGTAGGGGTACGGATACGCAGTATTTT. Full variable domain (missing parts from reference TRBV18 and TRBJ2-3): NAGVMQNPRHLVRRRGQEARLRCSPMKGHSHVYWYRQLPEEGLKFMVYLQKENIIDESGMPKERFSAEFPKEGPSILRIQQVVRGDSAAYFCASSPGRGTDTQYFGPGTRLTVL.

The genes are TRBV25-1 and TRBJ1-1; D is possibly TRBD1 (5 bases). The CDR3 is 13 residues long. From germline, CDR1 is MGHDK and CDR2 SYGVNS. Trimming shortened V by 6 bases and J by 1 base, and 9 bases separated the two germline ends. CDR3 DNA: TGTGCCAGCAGCCTAGGACAGAACACTGAAGCTTTCTTT. Its translation: CASSLGQNTEAFF.

The genes are TRBV19 and TRBJ2-1, with 15 bases identical to TRBD2. Germline loops: CDR1 LNHDA, CDR2 SQIVND (reference sequence). The V and J ends lost 6 bases and 8 bases, in that order; junction bases with no gene match: 5. The CDR3 contains 15 residues. The CDR3 spells CASSKGLAGGHEQFF. CDR3 in DNA: TGTGCCAGTAGCAAGGGACTAGCGGGAGGCCATGAGCAGTTCTTC.

J is TRBJ2-3 and V is TRBV28; 8 nucleotides agree with TRBD1. With V trimmed by 2 bases and J by 4 bases, 5 bases remained unmatched. This CDR3 has 15 residues. In germline, CDR1 is MDHEN, CDR2 SYDVKM. CDR3 residues: CASSLGTGWADTQYF. The CDR3 region has the DNA TGTGCCAGCAGTTTAGGGACAGGCTGGGCAGATACGCAGTATTTT. The full variable domain, rest sourced from reference TRBV28 and TRBJ2-3, is DVKVTQSSRYLVKRTGEKVFLECVQDMDHENMFWYRQDPGLGLRLIYFSYDVKMKEKGDIPEGYSVSREKKERFSLILESASTNQTSMYLCASSLGTGWADTQYFGPGTRLTVL.

The rearrangement uses TRBV7-3 and TRBJ2-5, with TRBD2 identical over 14 bases. Unmatched junction bases numbered 4, after V lost 6 bases and J lost 4 bases. The germline V gene has CDR1 SGHTA and CDR2 FQGTGA. The CDR3 contains 15 residues. CDR3 amino acids: CASSYGLAGGETQYF. For the CDR3, the DNA is TGTGCCAGCAGTTATGGACTAGCGGGAGGAGAGACCCAGTACTTC.

A word on this clone: At one boundary the junction diverges from the germline segment, which might be a read error. V is TRBV7-7 and J is TRBJ2-2; 7 bases align to TRBD1. The CDR3 loop spans 16 amino acids. CDR1 SSHAT and CDR2 FNYEAQ come from the germline V gene (reference sequence). CDR3 region: CASSQTQGTLGGELFF. CDR3 bases: TGTGCTAGCAGCCAAACACAGGGGACCCTCGGCGGGGAGCTGTTTTTT.

The CDR3 DNA sequence: TGTGCCAGTCAGGGGACCCGGGAGCTGTTTTTT. It is translated as CASQGTRELFF. V is TRBV28 and J is TRBJ2-2; TRBD1 might be the D (6 bases). Germline values: CDR1 MDHEN, CDR2 SYDVKM. V was pared by 9 bases and J by 9 bases, with 11 bases between. This CDR3 comprises 11 residues.

J is TRBJ1-2 and V is TRBV18; no clear D gene. CDR1 and CDR2 from the germline V gene are KGHSH and LQKENI. V dropped 6 bases and J dropped 3 bases, with 14 bases sitting between them. The CDR3 spans 14 residues. The CDR3 region is CASSRRHLYYGYTF. The CDR3 nucleotides are TGTGCCAGCTCCCGGAGGCATCTTTACTATGGCTACACCTTC.